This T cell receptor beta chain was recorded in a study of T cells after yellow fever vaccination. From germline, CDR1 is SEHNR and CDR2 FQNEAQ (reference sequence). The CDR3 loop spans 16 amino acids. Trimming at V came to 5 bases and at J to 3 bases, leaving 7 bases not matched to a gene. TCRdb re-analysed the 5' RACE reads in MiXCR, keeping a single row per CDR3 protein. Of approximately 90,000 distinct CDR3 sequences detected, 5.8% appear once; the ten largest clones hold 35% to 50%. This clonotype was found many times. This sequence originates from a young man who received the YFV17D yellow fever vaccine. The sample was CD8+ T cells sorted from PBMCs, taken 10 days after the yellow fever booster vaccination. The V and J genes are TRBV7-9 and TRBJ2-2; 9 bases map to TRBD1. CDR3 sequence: CASSGPGTGHTGELFF. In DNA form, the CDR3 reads TGTGCCAGCAGCGGTCCCGGGACAGGGCACACCGGGGAGCTGTTTTTT.